Listed here are 4 T cell receptor beta chains from one sample, sequenced in a study of technical replicates of blood from a few donors. Here immunoSEQ multiplex PCR was the method, and the copy in TCRdb shows in-frame clones only, minus some. The sample carries some 78,000 clones, about 93% recorded once. The sequenced material came from T cells isolated from PBMCs. Receptors were obtained from a human donor in good health.

The rearrangement joins TRBV6-5 to TRBJ1-3; maybe TRBD1 (5 bases). Trimming took off 0 bases at V and 0 bases at J, with 9 bases between the two ends. This CDR3 is 16 amino acids long. Germline V gives CDR1 MNHEY, CDR2 SVGAGI. The CDR3 reads CASSYSSRASGNTIYF. The CDR3 nucleotides are TGTGCCAGCAGTTACTCGAGCAGGGCCTCTGGAAACACCATATATTTT.

As concerns this clone: Sequence at one end of the junction differs from germline and may be a read error. This sample includes further DNA sequences coding for the same CDR3. The chain is built from TRBV5-1 and TRBJ1-5; possibly TRBD1 for D (5 bases). The germline V gene encodes CDR1 SGHRS and CDR2 YFSETQ. CDR3 length equals 14 residues. The CDR3 reads CASSLGGGNQPQHF. The CDR3 DNA sequence: TGCGCCAGCAGTTTGGGGGGGGGCAATCAGCCCCAGCATTTT.

The CDR3 sequence is CASSDGQNYGYTF. As DNA, the CDR3 is TGTGCCAGCAGCGACGGGCAGAATTATGGCTACACCTTC. V and J are TRBV6-4 and TRBJ1-2, with D unclear. Trimming took 6 bases from V and 5 from J, leaving 13 bases between them. This CDR3 is built from 13 residues. The germline gives CDR1 MRHNA, CDR2 SNTAGT.

The V and J genes are TRBV10-2 and TRBJ1-6; the D is unclear. The V gene's germline CDR1 is WSHSY and CDR2 SAAADI. V was trimmed by 2 bases and J by 10 bases, leaving 15 bases between them. CDR3 length: 15 residues. The CDR3 spells CASSERREVRSPLHF. The CDR3 DNA reads as TGCGCCAGCAGTGAGCGGAGGGAGGTACGCTCACCCCTCCACTTT.